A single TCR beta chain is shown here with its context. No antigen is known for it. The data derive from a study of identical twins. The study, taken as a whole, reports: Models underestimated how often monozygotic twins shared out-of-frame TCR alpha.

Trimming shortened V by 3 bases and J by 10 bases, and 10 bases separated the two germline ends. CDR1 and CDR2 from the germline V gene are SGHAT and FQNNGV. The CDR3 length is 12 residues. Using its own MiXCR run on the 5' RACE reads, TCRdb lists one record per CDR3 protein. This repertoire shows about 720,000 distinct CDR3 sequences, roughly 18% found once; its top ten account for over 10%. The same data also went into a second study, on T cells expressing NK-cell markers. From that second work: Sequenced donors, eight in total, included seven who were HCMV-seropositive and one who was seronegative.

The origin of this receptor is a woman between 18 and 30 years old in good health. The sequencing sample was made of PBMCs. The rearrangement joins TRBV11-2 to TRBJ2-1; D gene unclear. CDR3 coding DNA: TGTGCCAGCAGCTTGCAAACGGACGAGCAGTTCTTC. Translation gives CASSLQTDEQFF.